This record concerns one TCR beta chain sequence. Its antigen is not known. The sample belongs to a study of cytomegalovirus exposure and HLA in healthy donors. The study's findings and limits: CMV antigen specificity was confirmed in vitro for a few CMV-associated chains. Associated with cytomegalovirus, according to the listing, were 150 to 200 TCR beta chains.

The CDR3 length is 14 residues. The germline V gene has CDR1 SGHNT and CDR2 YENEEA. V lost 5 bases, J lost 5 bases, and 7 bases stayed unmatched. The PCR contained 60 Vbeta and 13 Jbeta primers. TCRdb's copy holds only in-frame clones and misses some; the assay was immunoSEQ multiplex PCR. The repertoire holds about 160,000 clones, with less than 90% as singletons. The sequence was obtained from a male donor in good health and CMV-seropositive. The material sequenced was PBMCs. This rearrangement joins TRBV11-3 to TRBJ2-7; the match to TRBD2 covers 9 bases. The CDR3 DNA is TGTGCCAGCAGCCTCGGGACTAGCCGGAACGAGCAGTACTTC. Translating it yields CASSLGTSRNEQYF.